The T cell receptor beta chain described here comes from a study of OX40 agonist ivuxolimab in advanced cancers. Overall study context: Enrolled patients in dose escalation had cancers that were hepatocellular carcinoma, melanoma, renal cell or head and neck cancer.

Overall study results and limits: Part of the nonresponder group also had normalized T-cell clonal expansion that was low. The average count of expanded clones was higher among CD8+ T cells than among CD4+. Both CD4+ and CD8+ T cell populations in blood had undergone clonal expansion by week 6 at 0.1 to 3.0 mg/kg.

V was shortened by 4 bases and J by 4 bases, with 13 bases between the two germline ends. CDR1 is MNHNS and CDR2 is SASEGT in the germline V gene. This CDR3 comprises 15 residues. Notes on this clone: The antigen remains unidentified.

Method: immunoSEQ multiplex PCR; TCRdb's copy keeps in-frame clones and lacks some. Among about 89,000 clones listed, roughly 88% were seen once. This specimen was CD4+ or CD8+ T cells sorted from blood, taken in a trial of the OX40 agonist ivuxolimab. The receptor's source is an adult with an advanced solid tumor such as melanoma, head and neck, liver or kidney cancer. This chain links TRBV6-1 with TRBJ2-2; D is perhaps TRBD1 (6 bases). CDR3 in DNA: TGTGCCAGCAGTGGATTTCAGGGGAGCACCGGGGAGCTGTTTTTT. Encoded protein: CASSGFQGSTGELFF.